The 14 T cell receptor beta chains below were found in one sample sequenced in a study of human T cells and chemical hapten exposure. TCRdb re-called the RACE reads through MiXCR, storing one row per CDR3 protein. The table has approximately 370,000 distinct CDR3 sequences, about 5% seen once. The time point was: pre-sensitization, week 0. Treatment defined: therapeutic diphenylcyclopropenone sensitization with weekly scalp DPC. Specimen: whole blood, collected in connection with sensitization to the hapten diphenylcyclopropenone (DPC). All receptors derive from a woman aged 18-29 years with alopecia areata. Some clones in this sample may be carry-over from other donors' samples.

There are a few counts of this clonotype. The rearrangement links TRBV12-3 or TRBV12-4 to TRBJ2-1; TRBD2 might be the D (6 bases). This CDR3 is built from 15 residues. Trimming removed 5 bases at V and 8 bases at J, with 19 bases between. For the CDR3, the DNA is TGTGCCAGCAGTAGTGGGACTCTCCATAGGGATGAGCAGTTCTTC. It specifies CASSSGTLHRDEQFF.

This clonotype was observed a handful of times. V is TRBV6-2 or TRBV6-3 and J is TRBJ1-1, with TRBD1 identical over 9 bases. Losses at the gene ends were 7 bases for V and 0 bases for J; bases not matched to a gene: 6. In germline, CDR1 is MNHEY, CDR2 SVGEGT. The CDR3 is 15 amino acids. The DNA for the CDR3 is TGTGCCAGCACTCTCCGGGACAGGGTGAACACTGAAGCTTTCTTT. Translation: CASTLRDRVNTEAFF.

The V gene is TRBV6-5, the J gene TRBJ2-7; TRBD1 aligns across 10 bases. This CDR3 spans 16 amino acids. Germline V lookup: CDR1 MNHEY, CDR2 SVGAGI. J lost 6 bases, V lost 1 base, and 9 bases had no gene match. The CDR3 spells CASSYYPGTGDREQYF. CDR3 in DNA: TGTGCCAGCAGTTACTACCCCGGGACAGGGGACCGCGAGCAGTACTTC.

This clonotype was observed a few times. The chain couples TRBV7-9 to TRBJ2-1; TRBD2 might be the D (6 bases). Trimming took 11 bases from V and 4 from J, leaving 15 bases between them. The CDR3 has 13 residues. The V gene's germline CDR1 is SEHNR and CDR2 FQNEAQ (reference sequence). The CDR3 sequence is CAQGGITYNEQFF. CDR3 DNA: TGTGCCCAAGGCGGGATCACTTACAATGAGCAGTTCTTC.

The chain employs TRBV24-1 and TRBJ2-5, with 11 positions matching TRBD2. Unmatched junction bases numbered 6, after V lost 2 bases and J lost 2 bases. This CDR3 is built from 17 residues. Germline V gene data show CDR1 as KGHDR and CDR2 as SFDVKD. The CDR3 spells CATSDSVLAGDQETQYF. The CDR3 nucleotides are TGTGCCACCAGTGATTCAGTACTAGCGGGAGATCAAGAGACCCAGTACTTC.

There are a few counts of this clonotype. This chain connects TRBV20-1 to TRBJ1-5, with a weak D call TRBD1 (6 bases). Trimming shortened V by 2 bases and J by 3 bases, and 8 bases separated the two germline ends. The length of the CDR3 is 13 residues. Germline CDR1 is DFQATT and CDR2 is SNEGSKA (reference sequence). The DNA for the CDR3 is TGCAGTGCTAGAAGACAGGACAATCAGCCCCAGCATTTT. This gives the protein CSARRQDNQPQHF.

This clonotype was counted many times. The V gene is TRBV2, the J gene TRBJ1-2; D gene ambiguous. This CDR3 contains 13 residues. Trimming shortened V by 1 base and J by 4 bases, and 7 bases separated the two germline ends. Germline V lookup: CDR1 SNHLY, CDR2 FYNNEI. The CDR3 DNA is TGTGCCAGCAGTGAAGAGGCCAGCTATGGCTACACCTTC. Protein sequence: CASSEEASYGYTF.

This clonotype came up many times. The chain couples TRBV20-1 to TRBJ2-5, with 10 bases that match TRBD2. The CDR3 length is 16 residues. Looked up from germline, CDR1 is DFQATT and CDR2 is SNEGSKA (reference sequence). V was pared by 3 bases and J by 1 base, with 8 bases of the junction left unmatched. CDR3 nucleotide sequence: TGCAGTGCTAGCCCTAGCGGGGGTAACCTCCAAGAGACCCAGTACTTC. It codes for CSASPSGGNLQETQYF.

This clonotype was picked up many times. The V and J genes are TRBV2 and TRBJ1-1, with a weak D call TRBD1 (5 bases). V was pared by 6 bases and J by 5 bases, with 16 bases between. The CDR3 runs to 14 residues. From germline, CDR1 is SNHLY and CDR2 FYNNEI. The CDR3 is CASSLDSGGTEAFF. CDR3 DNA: TGTGCCAGCAGCCTAGACAGTGGGGGGACTGAAGCTTTCTTT.

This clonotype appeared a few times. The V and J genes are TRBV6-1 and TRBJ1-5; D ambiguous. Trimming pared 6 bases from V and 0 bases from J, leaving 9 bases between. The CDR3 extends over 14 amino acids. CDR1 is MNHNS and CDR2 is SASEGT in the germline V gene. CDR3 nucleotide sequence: TGTGCCAGCAGGAGGGATCATAGCAATCAGCCCCAGCATTTT. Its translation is CASRRDHSNQPQHF.

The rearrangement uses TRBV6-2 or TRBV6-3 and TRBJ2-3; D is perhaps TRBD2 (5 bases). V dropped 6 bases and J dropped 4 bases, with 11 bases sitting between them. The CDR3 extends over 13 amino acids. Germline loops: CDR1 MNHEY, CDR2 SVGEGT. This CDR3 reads CASRSGSPDTQYF. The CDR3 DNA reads TGTGCCAGCAGATCGGGGAGTCCAGATACGCAGTATTTT.

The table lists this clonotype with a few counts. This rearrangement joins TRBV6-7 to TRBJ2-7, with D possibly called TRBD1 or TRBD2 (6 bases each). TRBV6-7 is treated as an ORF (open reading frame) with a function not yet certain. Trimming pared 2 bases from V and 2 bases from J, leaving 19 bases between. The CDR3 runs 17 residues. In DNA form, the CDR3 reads TGTGCCAGCAGTTACCCGACTTCGGGGGCCCTTACCTACGAGCAGTACTTC. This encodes CASSYPTSGALTYEQYF.

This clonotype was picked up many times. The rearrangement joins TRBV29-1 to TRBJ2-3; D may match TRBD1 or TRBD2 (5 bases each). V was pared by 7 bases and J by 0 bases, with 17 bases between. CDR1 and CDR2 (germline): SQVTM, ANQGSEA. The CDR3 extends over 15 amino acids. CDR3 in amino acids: CSGERDAPSTDTQYF. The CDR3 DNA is TGCAGCGGAGAGAGGGACGCACCTAGCACAGATACGCAGTATTTT.

The CDR3 region has the DNA TGTGCCAGTAGTATTGCCGACAGCTACAATGAGCAGTTCTTC. Translating it yields CASSIADSYNEQFF. The V and J genes are TRBV19 and TRBJ2-1, with D possibly matching TRBD1 (5 bases). Germline V gene sequence: CDR1 LNHDA, CDR2 SQIVND (reference sequence). The CDR3 loop spans 14 amino acids. Deletions cut 3 bases from V and 3 bases from J, with 9 bases between.